This section outlines one TCR beta chain sequence together with its context. The data derive from a study of cytotoxic CD8 clonotypes in ibrutinib-treated CLL. Sequencing sought depths of 1 in 200,000 to 1 in 1 million T cells. Sequencing used immunoSEQ multiplex PCR; TCRdb keeps in-frame clones, though not all of them. The sample has roughly 190,000 clones; 55% to 85% are singletons. The V end was cut by 4 bases, the J end by 6 bases, with 16 bases between. Looked up from germline, CDR1 is SGHNT and CDR2 is YYREEE (reference sequence). This CDR3 region has 14 residues. The chain is built from TRBV5-4 and TRBJ1-1; D gene unclear. The sequencing used PBMCs, collected after 24 months of ibrutinib treatment. This receptor was identified in a human donor with chronic lymphocytic leukemia. CDR3 region: CASSTQKTGSEAFF. The CDR3 coding sequence is TGTGCCAGCAGCACCCAGAAGACGGGATCTGAAGCTTTCTTT.